The T cell receptor (beta chain) under discussion was sequenced for a study of regulatory T cells in long-lasting Graves disease. Study outcomes and limitations: Persistent disease showed a preference for TRBV28, TRBJ1-2 and TRBJ2-5.

Time point: newly diagnosed GD, antithyroid drugs for less than 3 months. The authors made the TCR library using RNA they extracted from PBMCs. Trimming pared 5 bases from V and 1 base from J, leaving 13 bases between. The length of the CDR3 is 15 residues. The germline gives CDR1 SNHLY, CDR2 FYNNEI. HTBI primers from iRepertoire and Arm-PCR of CDR3 regions yielded the TCR beta libraries. TCRdb re-analysed the multiplex PCR reads in MiXCR, keeping a single row per CDR3 protein. The sample includes about 610,000 distinct CDR3 sequences, about 16% of them seen just once. This clonotype turned up a few times. Its antigen remains unidentified. The same data also went into a second study, on T cells in Graves' hyperthyroidism and ophthalmopathy. That paper notes: Exclusions: uncontrolled infection, other autoimmune disease, pregnancy, lactation. TCR CDR3 regions were first amplified by RT-PCR with HTBI primers.

This sample comprised peripheral blood mononuclear cells (PBMCs), obtained at new diagnosis, from a patient treated with antithyroid drugs. The receptor was isolated from a young man with Graves disease. The V call is TRBV2, the J call TRBJ2-3, with D possibly matching TRBD2 (5 bases). The CDR3 is CASSFPFSGTDTQYF. CDR3 nucleotides: TGTGCCAGCAGTTTCCCCTTTAGCGGCACAGATACGCAGTATTTT.